This T cell receptor beta chain was retrieved from a study of tumor and adjacent non-tumor tissue in lung cancer. As for the study in general: Patients were aged about 31 to 76, roughly nine men and about five women, stage I to III. Samples averaged around 3.9 million productive TCRbeta reads each. Study-level results: Tumor repertoires had a smaller top 100 clone share than normal lung. Patients with more diverse tumor TCRs had worse survival.

Three rounds of nested PCR, following a modified ARM-PCR protocol, produced the TCRbeta library. TCRdb reprocessed the multiplex PCR reads via MiXCR and lists one record per CDR3 protein. The sample has approximately 110,000 distinct CDR3 sequences, roughly 77% seen once. Concerning this clonotype: What it binds is unknown. Germline and junction disagree at one end, which may indicate a read error.

CDR3 length: 13 residues. No cell sorting was done before RNA was extracted from the tissue. The chain has TRBV12-3 or TRBV12-4 and TRBJ2-5; unclear D gene. The TCR sequence derives from a woman aged 60-70 years with non-small cell lung cancer. Source material: lung tumor tissue. CDR3 DNA sequence: TGTGTCAGCAGTTTTGGCAGGAAGGAGACCCAGTACTTC. Translating gives CVSSFGRKETQYF.